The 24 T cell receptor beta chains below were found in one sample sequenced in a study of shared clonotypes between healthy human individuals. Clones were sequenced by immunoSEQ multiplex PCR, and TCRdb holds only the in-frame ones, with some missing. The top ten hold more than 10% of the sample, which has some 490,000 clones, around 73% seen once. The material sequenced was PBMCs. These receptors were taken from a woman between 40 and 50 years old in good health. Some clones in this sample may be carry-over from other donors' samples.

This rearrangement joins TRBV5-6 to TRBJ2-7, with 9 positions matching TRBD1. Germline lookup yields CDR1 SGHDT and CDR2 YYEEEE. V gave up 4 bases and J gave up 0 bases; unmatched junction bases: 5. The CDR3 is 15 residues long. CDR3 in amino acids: CASSRTGANSYEQYF. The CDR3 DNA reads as TGTGCCAGCAGCCGGACAGGGGCCAACTCCTACGAGCAGTACTTC.

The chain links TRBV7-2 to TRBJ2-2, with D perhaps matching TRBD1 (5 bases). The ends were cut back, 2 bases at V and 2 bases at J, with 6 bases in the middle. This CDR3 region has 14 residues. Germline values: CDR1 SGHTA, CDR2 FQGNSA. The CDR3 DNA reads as TGTGCCAGCAGCTTACAGGGAAACACCGGGGAGCTGTTTTTT. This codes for CASSLQGNTGELFF.

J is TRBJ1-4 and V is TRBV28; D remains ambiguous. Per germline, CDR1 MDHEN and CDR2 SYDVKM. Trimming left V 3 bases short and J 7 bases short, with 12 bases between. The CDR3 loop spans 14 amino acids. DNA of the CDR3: TGTGCCAGCAGTTTGAAAGGGTGGCGTGAAAAACTGTTTTTT. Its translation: CASSLKGWREKLFF.

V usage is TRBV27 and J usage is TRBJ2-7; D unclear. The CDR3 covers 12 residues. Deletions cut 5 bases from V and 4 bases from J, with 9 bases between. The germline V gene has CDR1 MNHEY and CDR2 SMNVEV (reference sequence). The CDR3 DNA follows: TGTGCCAGCAGTGAGAACGTTTACGAGCAGTACTTC. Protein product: CASSENVYEQYF.

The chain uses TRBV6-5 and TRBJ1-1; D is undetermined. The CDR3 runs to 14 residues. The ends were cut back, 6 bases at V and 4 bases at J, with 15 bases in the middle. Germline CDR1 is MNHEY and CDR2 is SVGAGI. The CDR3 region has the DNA TGTGCCAGCAGCAGAGGGCCCTCGGTCACTGAAGCTTTCTTT. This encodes CASSRGPSVTEAFF.

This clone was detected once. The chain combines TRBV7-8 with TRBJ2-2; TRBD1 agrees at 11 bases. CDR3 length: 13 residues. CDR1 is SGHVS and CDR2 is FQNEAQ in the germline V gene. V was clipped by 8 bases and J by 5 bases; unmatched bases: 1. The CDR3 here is CASGQGATGELFF. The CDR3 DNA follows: TGTGCCAGCGGACAGGGGGCGACCGGGGAGCTGTTTTTT.

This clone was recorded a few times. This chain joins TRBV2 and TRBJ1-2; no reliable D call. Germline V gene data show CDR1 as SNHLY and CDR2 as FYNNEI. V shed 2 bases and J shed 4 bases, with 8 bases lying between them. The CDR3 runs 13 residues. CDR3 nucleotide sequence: TGTGCCAGCAGTGAACACGGGTCCTATGGCTACACCTTC. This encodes CASSEHGSYGYTF.

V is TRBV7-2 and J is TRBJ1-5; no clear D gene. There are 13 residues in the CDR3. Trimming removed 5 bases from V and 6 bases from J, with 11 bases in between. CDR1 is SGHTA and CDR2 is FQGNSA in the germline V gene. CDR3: CASSSGRVQPQHF. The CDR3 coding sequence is TGTGCCAGCAGCAGTGGGAGGGTTCAGCCCCAGCATTTT.

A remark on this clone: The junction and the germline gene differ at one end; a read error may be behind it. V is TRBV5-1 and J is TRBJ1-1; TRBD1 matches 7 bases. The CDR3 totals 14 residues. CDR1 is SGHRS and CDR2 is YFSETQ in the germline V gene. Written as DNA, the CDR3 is TGTGCCAGCAGCTTGGGAACAGGGGTCACTGAAGCTTTCTTT. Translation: CASSLGTGVTEAFF.

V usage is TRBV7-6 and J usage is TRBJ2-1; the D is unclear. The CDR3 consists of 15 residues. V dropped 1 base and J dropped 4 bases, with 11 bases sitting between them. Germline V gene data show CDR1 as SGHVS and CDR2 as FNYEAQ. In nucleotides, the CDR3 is TGTGCCAGCAGCTTAGAGCCGGCGCGGTACAATGAGCAGTTCTTC. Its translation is CASSLEPARYNEQFF.

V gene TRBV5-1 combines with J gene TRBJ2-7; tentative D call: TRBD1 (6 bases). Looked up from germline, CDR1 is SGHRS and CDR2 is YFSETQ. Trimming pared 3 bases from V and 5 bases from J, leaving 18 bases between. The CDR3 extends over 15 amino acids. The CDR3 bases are TGCGCCAGCAGCTACCTCGGGCAGGGGAGCGACGAGCAGTACTTC. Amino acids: CASSYLGQGSDEQYF. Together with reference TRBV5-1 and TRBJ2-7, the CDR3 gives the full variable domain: KAGVTQTPRYLIKTRGQQVTLSCSPISGHRSVSWYQQTPGQGLQFLFEYFSETQRNKGNFPGRFSGRQFSNSRSEMNVSTLELGDSALYLCASSYLGQGSDEQYFGPGTRLTVT.

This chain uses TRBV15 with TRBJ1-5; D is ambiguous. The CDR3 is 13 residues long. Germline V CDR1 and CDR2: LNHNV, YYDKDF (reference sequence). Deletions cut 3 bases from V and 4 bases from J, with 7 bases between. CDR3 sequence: CATSSDPNQPQHF. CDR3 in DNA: TGTGCCACCAGCAGCGATCCGAATCAGCCCCAGCATTTT.

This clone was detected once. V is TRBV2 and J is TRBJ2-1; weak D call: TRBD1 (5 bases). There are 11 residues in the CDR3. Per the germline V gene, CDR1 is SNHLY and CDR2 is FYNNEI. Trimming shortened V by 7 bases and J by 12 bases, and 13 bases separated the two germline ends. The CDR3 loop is CASTLMQGQFF. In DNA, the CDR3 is TGTGCCAGCACTCTGATGCAGGGGCAGTTCTTC. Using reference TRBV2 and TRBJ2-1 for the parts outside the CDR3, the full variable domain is EPEVTQTPSHQVTQMGQEVILRCVPISNHLYFYWYRQILGQKVEFLVSFYNNEISEKSEIFDDQFSVERPDGSNFTLKIRSTKLEDSAMYFCASTLMQGQFFGPGTRLTVL.

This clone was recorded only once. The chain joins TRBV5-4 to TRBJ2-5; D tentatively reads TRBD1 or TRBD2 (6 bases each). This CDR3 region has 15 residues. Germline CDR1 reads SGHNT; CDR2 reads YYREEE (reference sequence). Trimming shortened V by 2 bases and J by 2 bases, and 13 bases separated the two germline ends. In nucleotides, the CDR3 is TGTGCCAGCAGCTTACCGGGGGCTGGTCAAGAGACCCAGTACTTC. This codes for CASSLPGAGQETQYF.

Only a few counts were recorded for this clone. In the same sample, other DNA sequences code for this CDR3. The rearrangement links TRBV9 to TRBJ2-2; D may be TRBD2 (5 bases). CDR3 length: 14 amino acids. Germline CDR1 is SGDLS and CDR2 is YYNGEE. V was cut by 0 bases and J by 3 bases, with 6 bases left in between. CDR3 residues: CASSVGRDTGELFF. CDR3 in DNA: TGTGCCAGCAGCGTAGGGCGGGACACCGGGGAGCTGTTTTTT.

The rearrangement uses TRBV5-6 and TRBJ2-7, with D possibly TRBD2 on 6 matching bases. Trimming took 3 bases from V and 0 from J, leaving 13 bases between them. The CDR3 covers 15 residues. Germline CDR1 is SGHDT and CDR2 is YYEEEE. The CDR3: CASSWGLTSSYEQYF. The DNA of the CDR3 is TGTGCCAGCAGCTGGGGACTTACTAGCTCCTACGAGCAGTACTTC.

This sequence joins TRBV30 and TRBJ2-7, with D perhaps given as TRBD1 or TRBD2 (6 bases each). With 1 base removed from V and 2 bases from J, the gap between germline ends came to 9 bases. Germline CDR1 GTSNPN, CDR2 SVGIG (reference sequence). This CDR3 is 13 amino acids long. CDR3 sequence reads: CAWSGGAPYEQYF. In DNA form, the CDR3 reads TGTGCCTGGAGTGGGGGGGCCCCCTACGAGCAGTACTTC.

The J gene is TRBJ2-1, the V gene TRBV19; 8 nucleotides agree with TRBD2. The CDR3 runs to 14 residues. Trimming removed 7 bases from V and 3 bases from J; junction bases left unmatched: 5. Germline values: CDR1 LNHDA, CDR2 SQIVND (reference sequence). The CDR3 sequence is CASKGAGDYNEQFF. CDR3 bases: TGTGCCAGTAAAGGAGCGGGAGACTACAATGAGCAGTTCTTC.

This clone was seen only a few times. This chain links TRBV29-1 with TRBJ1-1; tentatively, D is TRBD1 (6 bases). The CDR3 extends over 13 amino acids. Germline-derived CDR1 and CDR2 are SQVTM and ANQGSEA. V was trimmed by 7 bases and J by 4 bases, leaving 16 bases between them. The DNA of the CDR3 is TGCAGCGCCCGTGGGGGGCCCGGCACTGAAGCTTTCTTT. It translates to CSARGGPGTEAFF.

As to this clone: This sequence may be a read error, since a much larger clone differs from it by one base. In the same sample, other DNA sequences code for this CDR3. The CDR3: CAWSGRAFYNSPLHF. DNA for the CDR3: TGTGCCTGGAGCGGTAGGGCCTTCTATAATTCACCCCTCCACTTT. This chain connects TRBV30 to TRBJ1-6, with D unclear. The V and J ends lost 3 bases and 3 bases respectively, with 12 bases between them. There are 15 residues in the CDR3. Germline loops: CDR1 GTSNPN, CDR2 SVGIG (reference sequence).

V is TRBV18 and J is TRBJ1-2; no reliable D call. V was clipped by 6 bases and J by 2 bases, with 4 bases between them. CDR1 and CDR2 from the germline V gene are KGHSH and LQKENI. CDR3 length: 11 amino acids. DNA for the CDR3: TGTGCCAGCTCGGGGAACTATGGCTACACCTTC. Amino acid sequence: CASSGNYGYTF.

CDR3 protein: CASSFSGLVGYSYNEQFF. The CDR3 DNA follows: TGTGCCAGCAGTTTCTCCGGACTAGTGGGGTACTCCTACAATGAGCAGTTCTTC. This chain links TRBV28 with TRBJ2-1; 7 positions agree with TRBD2. Germline loops: CDR1 MDHEN, CDR2 SYDVKM. The CDR3 is 18 amino acids. V shed 3 bases and J 0 bases; nucleotides not matched to a gene: 11.

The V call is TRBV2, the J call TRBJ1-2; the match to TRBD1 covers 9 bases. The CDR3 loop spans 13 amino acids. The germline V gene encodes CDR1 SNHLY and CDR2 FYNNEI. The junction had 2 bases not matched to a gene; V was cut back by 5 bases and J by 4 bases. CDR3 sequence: CASSRDRAYGYTF. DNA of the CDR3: TGTGCCAGCAGTAGGGACAGGGCCTATGGCTACACCTTC.

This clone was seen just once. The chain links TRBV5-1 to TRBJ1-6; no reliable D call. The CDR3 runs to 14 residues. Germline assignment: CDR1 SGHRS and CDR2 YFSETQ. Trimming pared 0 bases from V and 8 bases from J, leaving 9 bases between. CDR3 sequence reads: CASSLAGSYSPLHF. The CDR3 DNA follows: TGCGCCAGCAGCTTGGCGGGTTCTTATTCACCCCTCCACTTT.